This TCR beta chain originates from a study of blood T cell repertoires in COVID-19. For the study at large: Samples taken during acute and convalescent COVID-19 were collected in the United States, Italy and Spain. T cells, B-cell-depleted T cells, or PBMCs provided the cDNA or gDNA that served as material.

Study processing details: Reference gene primer amplification gave estimated nucleated cell counts. Profiling relied on immunoSEQ multiplex PCR, and the TCRdb table lists in-frame clones only, not all of them. V and J calls and clone size come straight from that table; D and trimming were deduced from the DNA. The sample lists around 190,000 clones; roughly 87% were seen once. The V end was cut by 6 bases, the J end by 8 bases, with 17 bases between. The CDR3 consists of 14 residues. Looked up from germline, CDR1 is MNHEY and CDR2 is SMNVEV (reference sequence). Material: peripheral blood. The TCR originated in a young man who had recovered from COVID-19. The chain combines TRBV27 with TRBJ1-3; the D is unclear. The CDR3 DNA reads TGTGCCAGCAGCCCCGTCCCCCCTCGGGACACCATATATTTT. Protein product: CASSPVPPRDTIYF.